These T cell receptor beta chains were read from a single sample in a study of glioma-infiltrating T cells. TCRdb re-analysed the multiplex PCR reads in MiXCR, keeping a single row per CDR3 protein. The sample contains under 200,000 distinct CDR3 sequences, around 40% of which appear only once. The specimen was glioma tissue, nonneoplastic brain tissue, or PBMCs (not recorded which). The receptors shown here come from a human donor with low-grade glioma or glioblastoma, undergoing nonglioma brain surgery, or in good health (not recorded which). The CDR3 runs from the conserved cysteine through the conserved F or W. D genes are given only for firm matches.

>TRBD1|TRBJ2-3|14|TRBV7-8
CASSQTYRGDTQYF
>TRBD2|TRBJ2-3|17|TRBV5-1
CASSFVAGGLSPDTQYF
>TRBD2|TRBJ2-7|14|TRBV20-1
CSGEGLAGEGEQYF
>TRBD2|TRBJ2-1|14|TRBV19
CASRLGGRANEQFF
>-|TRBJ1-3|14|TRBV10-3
CAISDSTTGNTIYF
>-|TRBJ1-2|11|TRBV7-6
CASSDRYGYTF
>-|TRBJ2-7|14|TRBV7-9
CASSPPGVTYEQYF
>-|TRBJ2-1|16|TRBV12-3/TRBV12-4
CASSSWGARNYNGEFF
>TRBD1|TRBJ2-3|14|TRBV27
CARKETGSKDTQYF
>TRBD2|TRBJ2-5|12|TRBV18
CASSPTTSGKFF
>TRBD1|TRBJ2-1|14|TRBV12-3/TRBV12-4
CASSWTGAVNEQFF
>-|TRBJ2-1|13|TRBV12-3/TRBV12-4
CAISPEREIEQFF